These 29 T cell receptor beta chains came from one sample sequenced in a study of cytomegalovirus exposure and HLA in healthy donors. Amplification used 60 Vbeta primers and 13 Jbeta primers. This table comes from immunoSEQ multiplex PCR, and its TCRdb copy is limited to in-frame clones, with some not included. Its listing shows some 80,000 clones. Sequences were obtained from PBMCs. The source is a woman under 40 in good health and CMV-seronegative.

The genes are TRBV7-8 and TRBJ2-2, with 11 bases aligning to TRBD1. Germline V gene lookup returns CDR1 SGHVS and CDR2 FQNEAQ. V was clipped by 5 bases and J by 2 bases; unmatched bases: 7. The CDR3 is 17 residues long. CDR3 bases: TGTGCCAGCAGCGCGGACAGGGGGCGACTCAACACCGGGGAGCTGTTTTTT. This translates into CASSADRGRLNTGELFF. Full variable domain (missing parts from reference TRBV7-8 and TRBJ2-2): GAGVSQSPRYKVAKRGQDVALRCDPISGHVSLFWYQQALGQGPEFLTYFQNEAQLDKSGLPSDRFFAERPEGSVSTLKIQRTQQEDSAVYLCASSADRGRLNTGELFFGEGSRLTVL.

The rearrangement uses TRBV6-1 and TRBJ2-3; D possibly corresponds to TRBD1 (5 bases). Germline values: CDR1 MNHNS, CDR2 SASEGT. The V end was cut by 2 bases, the J end by 3 bases, with 12 bases between. This CDR3 has 15 residues. This CDR3 is CASSESQGGTDTQYF. Here the CDR3 DNA reads TGTGCCAGCAGTGAAAGTCAGGGTGGGACAGATACGCAGTATTTT.

This chain links TRBV7-9 with TRBJ1-2; D perhaps matches TRBD1 (5 bases). The germline V gene has CDR1 SEHNR and CDR2 FQNEAQ (reference sequence). V was shortened by 4 bases and J by 7 bases, with 13 bases between the two germline ends. CDR3 size: 13 residues. Here the CDR3 DNA reads TGTGCCAGCAGCTCGTTAGGGGCATCTGGCTACACCTTC. This codes for CASSSLGASGYTF. The full variable domain, in which reference TRBV7-9 and TRBJ1-2 provide the parts outside the CDR3, is DTGVSQNPRHKITKRGQNVTFRCDPISEHNRLYWYRQTLGQGPEFLTYFQNEAQLEKSRLLSDRFSAERPKGSFSTLEIQRTEQGDSAMYLCASSSLGASGYTFGSGTRLTVV.

J is TRBJ2-7 and V is TRBV5-4, with D perhaps TRBD2 (6 bases). Germline CDR1 is SGHNT and CDR2 is YYREEE (reference sequence). Trimming stripped 0 bases from V and 5 bases from J, with 9 bases between. The CDR3 is 13 residues long. The CDR3 nucleotides read TGTGCCAGCAGCTTGGGACTAGGCGACGAGCAGTACTTC. Translating it yields CASSLGLGDEQYF.

V and J are TRBV30 and TRBJ2-1, with 12 bases aligning to TRBD2. This CDR3 comprises 17 residues. The germline V gene encodes CDR1 GTSNPN and CDR2 SVGIG (reference sequence). V lost 3 bases to trimming and J lost 0 bases; unmatched junction nucleotides: 6. CDR3 coding DNA: TGTGCCTGGAGCCGGGGACTAGCGGGCAGCTCCTACAATGAGCAGTTCTTC. Protein sequence: CAWSRGLAGSSYNEQFF.

This chain uses TRBV19 with TRBJ2-1; 8 nucleotides align to TRBD1. The CDR3 sequence is 14 residues long. With 1 base clipped from V and 4 bases from J, the junction kept 0 bases outside the gene matches. CDR1 is LNHDA, CDR2 SQIVND, per germline (reference sequence). The CDR3 DNA reads TGTGCCAGTAGTATAGGGGACAGGTACAATGAGCAGTTCTTC. It yields the protein CASSIGDRYNEQFF.

Points on this clone: This CDR3 fails to terminate in the conserved phenylalanine or tryptophan, so it likely reflects a read error. V usage is TRBV4-1 and J usage is TRBJ1-1; 8 bases are a match to TRBD1. The germline V gene encodes CDR1 MGHRA and CDR2 YSYEKL. Germline trimming cut 4 bases from V and 11 bases from J; bases unmatched to any gene: 9. This CDR3 has 13 amino acids. The CDR3 sequence: CASSPRQGYRAFS. CDR3 DNA: TGCGCCAGCAGCCCCCGACAGGGGTATCGGGCTTTCTCT.

The chain employs TRBV2 and TRBJ2-1, with TRBD1 as a possible D gene (5 bases). V gave up 4 bases and J gave up 10 bases, with 20 bases separating them. The germline gives CDR1 SNHLY, CDR2 FYNNEI. This CDR3 is built from 15 residues. The CDR3 coding sequence is TGTGCCAGCAGTGCAGGGCTTGGGGTCAAAACGGAGCAGTTCTTC. Translating it yields CASSAGLGVKTEQFF.

The gene calls are TRBV19 and TRBJ2-5; unclear D gene. Germline V lookup: CDR1 LNHDA, CDR2 SQIVND (reference sequence). The CDR3 sequence is 13 residues long. Trimming took 4 bases from V and 4 from J, leaving 10 bases between them. Here the CDR3 DNA reads TGTGCCAGTAGTAGAGCGCCTCGAGAGACCCAGTACTTC. As protein: CASSRAPRETQYF.

V gene TRBV19 combines with J gene TRBJ2-7; D possibly corresponds to TRBD1 (7 bases). The CDR3 extends over 15 amino acids. The ends were cut back, 6 bases at V and 1 base at J, with 16 bases in the middle. Germline-derived CDR1 and CDR2 are LNHDA and SQIVND (reference sequence). The chain's CDR3 is CASSPRDSPSYEQYF. The CDR3 region has the DNA TGTGCCAGTAGCCCGCGGGACAGCCCTTCCTACGAGCAGTACTTC.

A note on this clone: A read error may produce the germline difference seen at one junction end. The chain has TRBV30 and TRBJ1-1, with D unclear. The CDR3 is made up of 18 amino acids. Germline CDR1 is GTSNPN and CDR2 is SVGIG (reference sequence). CDR3 DNA sequence: TGTGCCTGGAGTGCGAACCCTGCTGCGGCGGGAATGAACACTGAAGATTTCTTT. Its protein is CAWSANPAAAGMNTEDFF.

The genes are TRBV5-4 and TRBJ2-2; D uncertain. The CDR3 is 12 residues long. V was shortened by 3 bases and J by 3 bases, with 3 bases between the two germline ends. The germline gives CDR1 SGHNT, CDR2 YYREEE (reference sequence). The CDR3 loop is CASSSYTGELFF. DNA for the CDR3: TGTGCCAGCAGCTCCTACACCGGGGAGCTGTTTTTT.

This chain's CDR3 is CASSPDRMNTEAFF. CDR3 bases: TGCGCCAGCAGCCCGGACAGGATGAACACTGAAGCTTTCTTT. The chain employs TRBV5-1 and TRBJ1-1; 7 bases align to TRBD1. From germline, CDR1 is SGHRS and CDR2 YFSETQ. Germline trimming cut 4 bases from V and 0 bases from J; bases unmatched to any gene: 3. The CDR3 has 14 residues. The entire variable domain, with the rest obtained from reference TRBV5-1 and TRBJ1-1, is as follows: KAGVTQTPRYLIKTRGQQVTLSCSPISGHRSVSWYQQTPGQGLQFLFEYFSETQRNKGNFPGRFSGRQFSNSRSEMNVSTLELGDSALYLCASSPDRMNTEAFFGQGTRLTVV.

In regard to this clone: A read error may account for a junction end that differs from germline. The chain is built from TRBV6-1 and TRBJ2-3, with TRBD2 as a possible D gene (5 bases). Germline CDR1 MNHNS, CDR2 SASEGT. This CDR3 has 12 residues. The CDR3: CAGSDYVNTQYF. CDR3 nucleotide sequence: TGTGCCGGCAGTGACTATGTCAATACGCAGTATTTT.

The chain has TRBV13 and TRBJ2-4; 7 nucleotides agree with TRBD2. After removal of 2 bases from V and 8 bases from J, the junction contained 3 bases not matched to a gene. Germline V gene sequence: CDR1 PRHDT, CDR2 FYEKMQ (reference sequence). This CDR3 has 13 amino acids. The chain's CDR3 is CASSLPGGHIQYF. In DNA form, the CDR3 reads TGTGCCAGCAGCTTACCGGGGGGACACATTCAGTACTTC.

Here the CDR3 reads CASRPGGFSNQPQHF. The CDR3 DNA reads as TGTGCCAGCAGGCCCGGGGGGTTTAGCAATCAGCCCCAGCATTTT. The chain links TRBV27 to TRBJ1-5; D may be TRBD1 (5 bases). The CDR3 has 15 residues. Germline V gene sequence: CDR1 MNHEY, CDR2 SMNVEV (reference sequence). The ends were cut back, 6 bases at V and 0 bases at J, with 12 bases in the middle.

About this clone itself: Germline and junction disagree at one end, which may indicate a read error. The chain carries TRBV30 and TRBJ2-1, with TRBD2 identical over 8 bases. This CDR3 contains 15 residues. From germline, CDR1 is GTSNPN and CDR2 SVGIG (reference sequence). CDR3 in DNA: TGTGCCGGGAGTCCCTCGGGAGGGCCCTACAATGAGCAGTTCTTC. This gives the protein CAGSPSGGPYNEQFF.

The chain recombines TRBV18 with TRBJ2-1; the match to TRBD1 covers 7 bases. The CDR3 length is 11 residues. Trimming at V came to 6 bases and at J to 14 bases, leaving 7 bases not matched to a gene. In germline, CDR1 is KGHSH, CDR2 LQKENI. The CDR3 sequence is CASSPGTAEFF. CDR3 DNA sequence: TGTGCCAGCTCCCCCGGGACAGCAGAGTTCTTC.

V and J are TRBV6-1 and TRBJ2-1, with 8 bases lining up with TRBD2. This CDR3 is 14 amino acids long. Germline CDR1 is MNHNS and CDR2 is SASEGT. Germline trimming cut 8 bases from V and 3 bases from J; bases unmatched to any gene: 6. CDR3 coding DNA: TGTGCCAGCGGGCCGGGACTAGACTACAATGAGCAGTTCTTC. This gives the protein CASGPGLDYNEQFF.

The chain recombines TRBV6-4 with TRBJ2-3; 7 bases map to TRBD2. The CDR3 sequence is 13 residues long. Unmatched junction bases numbered 4, after V lost 6 bases and J lost 4 bases. Germline V lookup: CDR1 MRHNA, CDR2 SNTAGT. The CDR3, as DNA: TGTGCCAGCAGCGTGGGGAGGGCAGATACGCAGTATTTT. Protein product: CASSVGRADTQYF.

The rearrangement joins TRBV6-1 to TRBJ1-4, with no clear D. V dropped 2 bases and J dropped 4 bases, with 8 bases sitting between them. Germline CDR1 reads MNHNS; CDR2 reads SASEGT. CDR3 length: 14 amino acids. This CDR3 is CASSEWQNNEKLFF. The DNA of the CDR3 is TGTGCCAGCAGTGAATGGCAGAATAATGAAAAACTGTTTTTT.

This chain links TRBV27 with TRBJ2-7; D is undetermined. This CDR3 spans 13 amino acids. V was cut by 0 bases and J by 3 bases, with 6 bases left in between. CDR1 and CDR2 (germline): MNHEY, SMNVEV (reference sequence). CDR3 bases: TGTGCCAGCAGTTTATCGGCAGACTACGAGCAGTACTTC. Residues: CASSLSADYEQYF.

Here the CDR3 DNA reads TGTGCCAGCAGTTACGGGCAGCCTCCCAGCTATGGCTACACCTTC. The encoded protein is CASSYGQPPSYGYTF. The chain is built from TRBV6-5 and TRBJ1-2, with no clear D. Germline CDR1 MNHEY, CDR2 SVGAGI. CDR3 size: 15 residues. V lost 2 bases to trimming and J lost 4 bases, with 14 bases between them.

J is TRBJ2-7 and V is TRBV4-1; tentative D call: TRBD1 (6 bases). Germline CDR1 and CDR2: MGHRA and YSYEKL. V lost 0 bases, J lost 4 bases, and 16 bases lay in between. The CDR3 runs 16 residues. The CDR3 loop is CASSQEFRQGIYEQYF. The CDR3, as DNA: TGCGCCAGCAGCCAAGAGTTTCGGCAGGGGATTTACGAGCAGTACTTC.

This chain uses TRBV4-1 with TRBJ2-1; D is unclear. CDR3 length: 16 amino acids. Trimming removed 1 base from V and 4 bases from J, with 14 bases in between. The germline V gene encodes CDR1 MGHRA and CDR2 YSYEKL. As DNA, the CDR3 is TGCGCCAGCAGCCAAGGGTCCATTACTTTATACAATGAGCAGTTCTTC. This codes for CASSQGSITLYNEQFF.

V and J are TRBV13 and TRBJ2-7, with 9 bases fitting TRBD1. J lost 5 bases, V lost 5 bases, and 10 bases had no gene match. The CDR3 length is 15 residues. Germline CDR1 and CDR2: PRHDT and FYEKMQ (reference sequence). The CDR3 here is CASSGTGTGAHEQYF. The CDR3 DNA follows: TGTGCCAGCAGCGGGACAGGGACTGGGGCTCACGAGCAGTACTTC.

This chain uses TRBV7-8 with TRBJ1-2, with TRBD1 identical over 7 bases. V gave up 4 bases and J gave up 0 bases; unmatched junction bases: 8. The CDR3 extends over 16 amino acids. Germline loops: CDR1 SGHVS, CDR2 FQNEAQ. The CDR3 sequence is CASSWGGTGANYGYTF. DNA of the CDR3: TGTGCCAGCAGCTGGGGAGGAACAGGGGCTAACTATGGCTACACCTTC.

The rearrangement joins TRBV5-1 to TRBJ2-2; 11 bases are shared with TRBD2. Germline V gene lookup returns CDR1 SGHRS and CDR2 YFSETQ. The V segment lost 4 bases and the J segment 5 bases; nucleotides outside the gene matches: 13. This CDR3 has 18 amino acids. The CDR3 nucleotides read TGCGCCAGCAGCCACCGGACGGCTACTAGCGGGAGTACCGGGGAGCTGTTTTTT. This codes for CASSHRTATSGSTGELFF.

V is TRBV30 and J is TRBJ1-1; 10 bases agree with TRBD1. The trim removed 2 bases at V and 3 bases at J, leaving 3 bases unmatched. The CDR3 is 14 amino acids. Germline assignment: CDR1 GTSNPN and CDR2 SVGIG (reference sequence). CDR3 region: CAWSYDRGHTEAFF. As DNA, the CDR3 is TGTGCCTGGAGTTATGACAGGGGGCACACTGAAGCTTTCTTT.